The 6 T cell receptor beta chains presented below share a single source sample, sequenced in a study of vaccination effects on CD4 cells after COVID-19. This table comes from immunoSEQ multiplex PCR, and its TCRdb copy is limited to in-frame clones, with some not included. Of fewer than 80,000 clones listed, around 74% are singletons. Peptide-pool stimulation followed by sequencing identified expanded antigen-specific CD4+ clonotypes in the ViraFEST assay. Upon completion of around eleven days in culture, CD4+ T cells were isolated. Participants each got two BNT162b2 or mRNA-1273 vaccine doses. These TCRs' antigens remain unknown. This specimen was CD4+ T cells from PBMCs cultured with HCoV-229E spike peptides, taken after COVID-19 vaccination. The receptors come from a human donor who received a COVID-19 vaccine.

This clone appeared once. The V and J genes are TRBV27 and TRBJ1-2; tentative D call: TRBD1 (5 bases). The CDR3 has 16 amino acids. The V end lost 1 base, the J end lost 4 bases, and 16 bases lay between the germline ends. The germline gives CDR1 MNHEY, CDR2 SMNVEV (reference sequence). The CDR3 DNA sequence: TGTGCCAGCAGTTTATATCCCAGAGGGGTGGGCTATGGCTACACCTTC. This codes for CASSLYPRGVGYGYTF.

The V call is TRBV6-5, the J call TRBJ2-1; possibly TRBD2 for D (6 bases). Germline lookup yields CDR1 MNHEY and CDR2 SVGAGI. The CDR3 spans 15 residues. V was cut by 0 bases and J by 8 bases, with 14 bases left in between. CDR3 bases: TGTGCCAGCAGTTACTCGTCGGGACTGAGGGATGAGCAGTTCTTC. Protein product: CASSYSSGLRDEQFF.

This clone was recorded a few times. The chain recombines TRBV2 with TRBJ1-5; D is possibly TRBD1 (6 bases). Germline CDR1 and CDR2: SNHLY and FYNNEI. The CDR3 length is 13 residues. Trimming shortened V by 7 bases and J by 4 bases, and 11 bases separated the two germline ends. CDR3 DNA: TGTGCCAGCAATCTACAGGGAAATCAGCCCCAGCATTTT. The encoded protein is CASNLQGNQPQHF.

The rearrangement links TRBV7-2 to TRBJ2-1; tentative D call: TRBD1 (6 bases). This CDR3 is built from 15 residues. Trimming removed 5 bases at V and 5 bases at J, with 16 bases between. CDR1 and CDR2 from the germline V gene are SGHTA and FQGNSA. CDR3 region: CASSPPGTRDNEQFF. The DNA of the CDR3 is TGTGCCAGCAGCCCACCCGGGACACGCGACAATGAGCAGTTCTTC.

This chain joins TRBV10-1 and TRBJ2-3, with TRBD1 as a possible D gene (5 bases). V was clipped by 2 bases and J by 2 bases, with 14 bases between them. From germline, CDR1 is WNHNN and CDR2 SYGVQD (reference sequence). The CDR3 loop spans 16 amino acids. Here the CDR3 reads CASSERFGAVTDTQYF. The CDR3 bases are TGCGCCAGCAGTGAGAGGTTTGGGGCAGTCACAGATACGCAGTATTTT.

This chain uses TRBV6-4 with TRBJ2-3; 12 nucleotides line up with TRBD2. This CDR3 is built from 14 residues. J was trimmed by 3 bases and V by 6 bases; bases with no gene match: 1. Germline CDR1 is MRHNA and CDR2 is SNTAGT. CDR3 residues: CASRTSGGTDTQYF. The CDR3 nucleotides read TGTGCCAGCAGAACTAGCGGGGGGACAGATACGCAGTATTTT.